This T cell receptor (beta chain) was captured in a study of shared T cell receptors in the human thymus. The table came from immunoSEQ multiplex PCR; TCRdb's copy has only in-frame clones and leaves some out. In the table there are 600,000 to 900,000 clones, approximately 83% of which are singletons. Between the trimmed V and J ends, which lost 0 bases and 7 bases, there was a span of 24 bases. CDR3 length equals 17 residues. Germline CDR1 reads GTSNPN; CDR2 reads SVGIG (reference sequence). This sample was also put to use in a study of human thymus T cells. This second report adds: Donation came from healthy Finnish infants having corrective surgery for congenital heart defects. Corrective cardiac operations yielded the resected thymus tissue. It looked as if thymic and blood repertoires used V and J genes in a biased way.

V is TRBV30 and J is TRBJ2-5; a possible D gene is TRBD1 (5 bases). The sample taken for sequencing was thymocytes. The sequence came from a girl in the first two years of life with a congenital heart defect. CDR3 bases: TGTGCCTGGAGTGTAGGACCCCCTCGACAGTTGGATGGGACCCAGTACTTC. Residues: CAWSVGPPRQLDGTQYF.